One sample yielded the 24 T cell receptor beta chains listed below, sequenced in a study of metastatic and nonmetastatic thyroid tumors. Before thyroid surgery, none of the patients had received any treatment. TCRdb ran MiXCR on the PCR reads. Of approximately 38,000 clones in the sample, around a third were seen once. Sample: tumor tissue. These receptors were obtained from a female donor with papillary thyroid cancer or a benign thyroid nodule (not recorded which). Some clones in this sample may be carry-over from other donors' samples.

The chain has TRBV11-1 and TRBJ2-6, with 8 bases identical to TRBD1. V lost 5 bases to trimming and J lost 2 bases; unmatched junction nucleotides: 2. This CDR3 has 15 amino acids. Germline lookup yields CDR1 SGHAT and CDR2 FQDESV (reference sequence). The CDR3 sequence: CASSLDRAGANVLTF. The CDR3 region has the DNA TGTGCCAGCAGCCTGGACAGGGCTGGGGCCAACGTCCTGACTTTC.

The chain uses TRBV9 and TRBJ2-7; the match to TRBD2 covers 10 bases. The CDR3 runs to 13 residues. Germline-derived CDR1 and CDR2 are SGDLS and YYNGEE. The junction had 1 base not matched to a gene; V was cut back by 3 bases and J by 4 bases. In nucleotides, the CDR3 is TGTGCCAGCAGCGGTAGCGGGAGGTACGAGCAGTACTTC. This codes for CASSGSGRYEQYF.

The table lists this clone with a few counts. This chain uses TRBV28 with TRBJ2-3, with 8 nucleotides matching TRBD1. CDR1 is MDHEN and CDR2 is SYDVKM in the germline V gene. The CDR3 totals 15 residues. After removal of 6 bases from V and 3 bases from J, the junction contained 8 bases not matched to a gene. CDR3 loop: CASSDPGGATDTQYF. The CDR3 bases are TGTGCCAGCAGCGATCCAGGGGGCGCAACAGATACGCAGTATTTT.

This clone appeared once. The chain combines TRBV5-1 with TRBJ2-2; possibly TRBD2 for D (6 bases). The CDR3 has 16 residues. V was cut by 4 bases and J by 3 bases, with 16 bases left in between. The V gene's germline CDR1 is SGHRS and CDR2 YFSETQ. The CDR3 DNA sequence: TGCGCCAGCAGCCCCGGACTAACCTGGGACACCGGGGAGCTGTTTTTT. This codes for CASSPGLTWDTGELFF. The full variable domain, with the rest looked up from reference TRBV5-1 and TRBJ2-2, is KAGVTQTPRYLIKTRGQQVTLSCSPISGHRSVSWYQQTPGQGLQFLFEYFSETQRNKGNFPGRFSGRQFSNSRSEMNVSTLELGDSALYLCASSPGLTWDTGELFFGEGSRLTVL.

In this sample, this clone turned up a few times. V usage is TRBV28 and J usage is TRBJ1-2; 7 bases align to TRBD1. Germline trimming cut 2 bases from V and 3 bases from J; bases unmatched to any gene: 6. The germline gives CDR1 MDHEN, CDR2 SYDVKM. This CDR3 contains 15 residues. This CDR3 reads CASSLPKGAYYGYTF. CDR3 DNA: TGTGCCAGCAGTTTACCGAAGGGGGCTTACTATGGCTACACCTTC.

The chain carries TRBV11-2 and TRBJ1-1; 9 bases are a match to TRBD1. The CDR3 length is 19 residues. Losses at the gene ends were 1 base for V and 3 bases for J; bases not matched to a gene: 15. Germline CDR1 is SGHAT and CDR2 is FQNNGV. The CDR3 nucleotides read TGTGCCAGCAGCTTAGTCCCGGGACAGGGAATAGGCGGGCACACTGAAGCTTTCTTT. The encoded protein is CASSLVPGQGIGGHTEAFF.

This clone was recorded a few times. This chain joins TRBV6-1 and TRBJ1-2; unclear D gene. The CDR3 runs 12 residues. Germline CDR1 reads MNHNS; CDR2 reads SASEGT. V lost 5 bases to trimming and J lost 5 bases, with 9 bases between them. Here the CDR3 reads CASSKREYGYTF. CDR3 nucleotides: TGTGCCAGCAGTAAGAGGGAGTATGGCTACACCTTC.

This clone was picked up a small number of times. The V call is TRBV6-1, the J call TRBJ1-2, with a tentative D call TRBD1 (6 bases). This CDR3 is built from 14 residues. The germline V gene has CDR1 MNHNS and CDR2 SASEGT. The V end was cut by 5 bases, the J end by 8 bases, with 18 bases between. The CDR3 reads CASSLQGWEGGYTF. In DNA, the CDR3 is TGTGCCAGCAGTTTACAGGGATGGGAGGGAGGCTACACCTTC.

V gene TRBV20-1 combines with J gene TRBJ2-7; TRBD2 matches 8 bases. Trimming at V came to 2 bases and at J to 4 bases, leaving 10 bases not matched to a gene. Looked up from germline, CDR1 is DFQATT and CDR2 is SNEGSKA (reference sequence). This CDR3 contains 15 residues. The CDR3 protein is CSARQATSGEYEQYF. The CDR3 DNA reads TGCAGTGCTAGACAAGCAACTAGCGGAGAGTACGAGCAGTACTTC.

Only a few counts were recorded for this clone. This chain links TRBV12-3 or TRBV12-4 with TRBJ1-2; tentative D call: TRBD1 (6 bases). The CDR3 is 15 amino acids. V lost 6 bases, J lost 2 bases, and 16 bases lay in between. CDR3 nucleotide sequence: TGTGCCAGCAGCCCGACCGGGACACTGAACTATGGCTACACCTTC. This gives the protein CASSPTGTLNYGYTF.

This clone was recorded a few times. This chain connects TRBV5-1 to TRBJ1-3; D possibly corresponds to TRBD1 (6 bases). Trimming left V 1 base short and J 2 bases short, with 13 bases between. This CDR3 is built from 16 residues. Looked up from germline, CDR1 is SGHRS and CDR2 is YFSETQ. CDR3 DNA: TGCGCCAGCAGCTTGAGTGACAGGTTGGCTGGAAACACCATATATTTT. This encodes CASSLSDRLAGNTIYF.

V is TRBV7-2 and J is TRBJ1-6, with D possibly matching TRBD1 (5 bases). Germline V gene lookup returns CDR1 SGHTA and CDR2 FQGNSA. With 1 base removed from V and 10 bases from J, the gap between germline ends came to 11 bases. The CDR3 covers 14 residues. CDR3 nucleotides: TGTGCCAGCAGCTTAGAGCCTCCAGGGTCACCCCTCCACTTT. Amino acids: CASSLEPPGSPLHF. Full variable domain (outside the CDR3, taken from reference TRBV7-2 and TRBJ1-6): GAGVSQSPSNKVTEKGKDVELRCDPISGHTALYWYRQSLGQGLEFLIYFQGNSAPDKSGLPSDRFSAERTGGSVSTLTIQRTQQEDSAVYLCASSLEPPGSPLHFGNGTRLTVT.

The rearrangement uses TRBV7-8 and TRBJ2-5; D is ambiguous. The CDR3 has 11 amino acids. Germline V lookup: CDR1 SGHVS, CDR2 FQNEAQ. Deletions cut 4 bases from V and 0 bases from J, with 0 bases between. The CDR3 coding sequence is TGTGCCAGCAGCTACCAAGAGACCCAGTACTTC. It specifies CASSYQETQYF.

The sample holds a few counts of this clone. The chain is built from TRBV12-3 or TRBV12-4 and TRBJ1-4; maybe TRBD1 (6 bases). V lost 5 bases and J lost 0, with 10 bases in between. This CDR3 is built from 15 residues. The CDR3, as DNA: TGTGCCAGCAGTGCCTGGACAGCAACTAATGAAAAACTGTTTTTT. This translates into CASSAWTATNEKLFF.

This clone was observed a handful of times. The genes are TRBV19 and TRBJ1-1; tentatively, D is TRBD1 (5 bases). CDR3 size: 13 residues. With 1 base removed from V and 3 bases from J, the gap between germline ends came to 6 bases. Germline CDR1 reads LNHDA; CDR2 reads SQIVND (reference sequence). The CDR3 DNA reads as TGTGCCAGTAGTATAGGGGGGTACACTGAAGCTTTCTTT. The encoded protein is CASSIGGYTEAFF.

This clone was counted only a few times. The rearrangement links TRBV20-1 to TRBJ1-2, with D possibly being TRBD1 (6 bases). The ends were cut back, 5 bases at V and 12 bases at J, with 19 bases in the middle. The CDR3 totals 12 residues. Germline lookup yields CDR1 DFQATT and CDR2 SNEGSKA (reference sequence). As DNA, the CDR3 is TGCAGTGCTCCACGCGGACAGTCGGACCACACCTTC. This translates into CSAPRGQSDHTF.

This clone was counted at least ten times. V is TRBV6-6 and J is TRBJ2-7; D may correspond to TRBD1 or TRBD2 (5 bases each). Trimming cost V 2 bases and J 4 bases, with 12 bases left between them. CDR1 is MNHNY, CDR2 SVGAGI, per germline (reference sequence). This CDR3 has 14 amino acids. CDR3 DNA sequence: TGTGCCAGCAGTTACAGAGGCAGGGAGTACGAGCAGTACTTC. Its protein is CASSYRGREYEQYF.

The chain combines TRBV28 with TRBJ1-2; TRBD1 matches 11 bases. V lost 6 bases, J lost 0 bases, and 3 bases stayed unmatched. This CDR3 contains 15 residues. Germline V lookup: CDR1 MDHEN, CDR2 SYDVKM. The CDR3 sequence is CASREDRGPNYGYTF. In DNA, the CDR3 is TGTGCCAGCAGGGAGGACAGGGGGCCTAACTATGGCTACACCTTC.

This clone was seen more than once but under ten times. V and J are TRBV19 and TRBJ1-6; D is perhaps TRBD1 (6 bases). The germline gives CDR1 LNHDA, CDR2 SQIVND (reference sequence). The CDR3 consists of 14 residues. V dropped 5 bases and J dropped 7 bases, with 12 bases sitting between them. The CDR3 protein is CASSRRDNNSPLHF. The CDR3 DNA sequence: TGTGCCAGTAGTCGCCGGGACAACAATTCACCCCTCCACTTT. Supplemented by reference TRBV19 and TRBJ1-6, the full variable domain reads DGGITQSPKYLFRKEGQNVTLSCEQNLNHDAMYWYRQDPGQGLRLIYYSQIVNDFQKGDIAEGYSVSREKKESFPLTVTSAQKNPTAFYLCASSRRDNNSPLHFGNGTRLTVT.

This clone is large. The chain has TRBV5-1 and TRBJ2-5; perhaps TRBD2 as D (6 bases). The CDR3 is 16 amino acids. The V end was cut by 0 bases, the J end by 5 bases, with 17 bases between. CDR1 is SGHRS, CDR2 YFSETQ, per germline. The CDR3 DNA follows: TGCGCCAGCAGCTTGGCGGGGACTTTCCGGAGGGAGACCCAGTACTTC. Residues: CASSLAGTFRRETQYF.

This rearrangement joins TRBV7-9 to TRBJ1-1, with 7 bases lining up with TRBD1. This CDR3 has 15 amino acids. Germline assignment: CDR1 SEHNR and CDR2 FQNEAQ (reference sequence). The V and J ends lost 3 bases and 5 bases, in that order; junction bases with no gene match: 9. The CDR3 reads CASSFSMTGSTEAFF. CDR3 coding DNA: TGTGCCAGCAGCTTTAGTATGACAGGGAGTACTGAAGCTTTCTTT.

The chain uses TRBV12-3 or TRBV12-4 and TRBJ2-1, with D unclear. V dropped 3 bases and J dropped 12 bases, with 9 bases sitting between them. The CDR3 spans 11 residues. CDR3: CASSLASWQFF. CDR3 DNA: TGTGCCAGCAGTTTGGCCTCTTGGCAGTTCTTC.

This chain connects TRBV6-1 to TRBJ1-2; D is possibly TRBD1 (6 bases). Germline V gene data show CDR1 as MNHNS and CDR2 as SASEGT. This CDR3 is 17 amino acids long. Trimming removed 6 bases from V and 0 bases from J, with 20 bases in between. CDR3 nucleotide sequence: TGTGCCAGCAGGCAGACCGACAGGTTGGGCCCTAACTATGGCTACACCTTC. Its translation is CASRQTDRLGPNYGYTF.

This clone was recorded a few times. This chain links TRBV19 with TRBJ1-5; TRBD1 matches 7 bases. V was clipped by 5 bases and J by 7 bases; unmatched bases: 11. CDR1 is LNHDA and CDR2 is SQIVND in the germline V gene (reference sequence). The CDR3 is made up of 15 amino acids. The CDR3 coding sequence is TGTGCCAGTAGTCAACGCGAGGGGGCCGGGCAGCCCCAGCATTTT. Residues: CASSQREGAGQPQHF.